These 6 T cell receptor beta chains were sequenced from one sample in a study of human T cells and chemical hapten exposure. Via MiXCR, TCRdb re-called the RACE reads, giving one row per CDR3 protein. There are approximately 49,000 distinct CDR3 sequences in the sample; 8% to 9.5% occur only once, and around 4% lies in the top ten. Sample time point: patch test 1, 2 weeks after DPC sensitization. Stated treatment: therapeutic diphenylcyclopropenone sensitization with weekly scalp DPC. The sample consisted of whole blood, taken in connection with sensitization to the hapten diphenylcyclopropenone (DPC). The origin of the receptors is a woman aged 45 to 65 with alopecia areata. Some clones in this sample may be carry-over from other donors' samples.

This clonotype came up many times. The chain recombines TRBV5-1 with TRBJ1-1, with D hard to call. From germline, CDR1 is SGHRS and CDR2 YFSETQ. The CDR3 is 15 amino acids. V was trimmed by 4 bases and J by 0 bases, leaving 13 bases between them. The CDR3, as DNA: TGCGCCAGCAGCGGATCAGGATTTATGAACACTGAAGCTTTCTTT. Protein: CASSGSGFMNTEAFF. The variable domain in full, with the rest retrieved from reference TRBV5-1 and TRBJ1-1, is KAGVTQTPRYLIKTRGQQVTLSCSPISGHRSVSWYQQTPGQGLQFLFEYFSETQRNKGNFPGRFSGRQFSNSRSEMNVSTLELGDSALYLCASSGSGFMNTEAFFGQGTRLTVV.

This clonotype was counted at least ten times. The chain links TRBV7-9 to TRBJ1-1; tentatively, D is TRBD1 (6 bases). The V gene lost 1 base and the J gene lost 2 bases, with 8 bases spanning the gap. The CDR3 length is 14 residues. Per germline, CDR1 SEHNR and CDR2 FQNEAQ (reference sequence). The CDR3 loop is CASSLVRGNTEAFF. The CDR3, as DNA: TGTGCCAGCAGCTTAGTCAGGGGAAACACTGAAGCTTTCTTT.

This clonotype was detected a few times. CDR3 DNA: TGTGCCTGGAGGATGACAGGGGTAGCTGAAGCTTTCTTT. It specifies CAWRMTGVAEAFF. The chain employs TRBV30 and TRBJ1-1; TRBD1 matches at 8 bases. With V trimmed by 3 bases and J by 6 bases, 6 bases remained unmatched. Germline V lookup: CDR1 GTSNPN, CDR2 SVGIG (reference sequence). This CDR3 contains 13 residues.

The sample holds a few counts of this clonotype. J is TRBJ2-5 and V is TRBV28; D may match TRBD1 or TRBD2 (5 bases each). The CDR3 runs 12 residues. Looked up from germline, CDR1 is MDHEN and CDR2 is SYDVKM. Trimming pared 6 bases from V and 3 bases from J, leaving 8 bases between. Written as DNA, the CDR3 is TGTGCCAGCAGGAGGGGTAAAGAGACCCAGTACTTC. Translating it yields CASRRGKETQYF.

This clonotype was counted many times. The rearrangement links TRBV7-9 to TRBJ2-1; unclear D gene. The CDR3 contains 16 residues. V was clipped by 5 bases and J by 3 bases, with 17 bases between them. Germline CDR1 and CDR2: SEHNR and FQNEAQ (reference sequence). Here the CDR3 reads CASSLRKGLDYNEQFF. CDR3 nucleotide sequence: TGTGCCAGCAGCCTAAGAAAAGGGTTAGACTACAATGAGCAGTTCTTC.

The chain recombines TRBV20-1 with TRBJ2-3; tentative D call: TRBD2 (6 bases). CDR1 is DFQATT and CDR2 is SNEGSKA in the germline V gene (reference sequence). V gave up 0 bases and J gave up 2 bases, with 15 bases separating them. There are 16 residues in the CDR3. CDR3 in DNA: TGCAGTGCTAGAGATCCGCTAGCGAGGTACACAGATACGCAGTATTTT. It yields the protein CSARDPLARYTDTQYF.